One sample yielded the 20 T cell receptor beta chains listed below, sequenced in a study of blood T cell repertoires in COVID-19. Profiled with immunoSEQ multiplex PCR; TCRdb holds only in-frame clones, not every one. The table has roughly 40,000 clones, approximately 86% seen once. Sequenced material: peripheral blood. The origin of the receptors is an older man with acute or convalescent COVID-19.

The chain employs TRBV30 and TRBJ1-2; D remains unclear. The CDR3 runs to 10 residues. In germline, CDR1 is GTSNPN, CDR2 SVGIG (reference sequence). With 4 bases removed from V and 5 bases from J, the gap between germline ends came to 5 bases. In DNA form, the CDR3 reads TGTGCCTGGACGGAGTATGGCTACACCTTC. This sequence encodes CAWTEYGYTF. Together with reference TRBV30 and TRBJ1-2, the CDR3 gives the full variable domain: SQTIHQWPATLVQPVGSPLSLECTVEGTSNPNLYWYRQAAGRGLQLLFYSVGIGQISSEVPQNLSASRPQDRQFILSSKKLLLSDSGFYLCAWTEYGYTFGSGTRLTVV.

The chain recombines TRBV30 with TRBJ2-3, with no clear D. CDR1 is GTSNPN, CDR2 SVGIG, per germline (reference sequence). V was shortened by 2 bases and J by 1 base, with 7 bases between the two germline ends. This CDR3 region has 13 residues. CDR3 residues: CAWSLRGTDTQYF. For the CDR3, the DNA is TGTGCCTGGAGTCTCCGGGGCACAGATACGCAGTATTTT.

This chain links TRBV5-8 with TRBJ2-2; D is uncertain. Germline V gene sequence: CDR1 SGHTS, CDR2 YDEGEE. Deletions cut 3 bases from V and 0 bases from J, with 9 bases between. This CDR3 contains 15 residues. The CDR3 here is CASSSDTSNTGELFF. CDR3 nucleotides: TGTGCCAGCAGCTCTGATACATCGAACACCGGGGAGCTGTTTTTT.

The V and J genes are TRBV7-9 and TRBJ1-3; TRBD1 matches at 7 bases. Trimming took 4 bases from V and 0 from J; bases not matched to a gene: 15. Per germline, CDR1 SEHNR and CDR2 FQNEAQ (reference sequence). The CDR3 has 19 amino acids. CDR3 bases: TGTGCCAGCAGCTCGGGACAGCCTCTAGAGCTCGGCTCTGGAAACACCATATATTTT. It is translated as CASSSGQPLELGSGNTIYF.

Here the CDR3 DNA reads TGCGCCAGCAGCGTGGACAGGGGTGGTAATGAAAAACTGTTTTTT. Translating it yields CASSVDRGGNEKLFF. The chain combines TRBV5-1 with TRBJ1-4; 9 nucleotides align to TRBD1. V shed 4 bases, J shed 4 bases, and the junction held 5 bases outside the gene matches. The germline V gene has CDR1 SGHRS and CDR2 YFSETQ. The CDR3 runs to 15 residues.

The V gene is TRBV15, the J gene TRBJ1-6, with 8 bases that match TRBD1. The CDR3 extends over 20 amino acids. V gave up 0 bases and J gave up 8 bases; unmatched junction bases: 18. The germline V gene encodes CDR1 LNHNV and CDR2 YYDKDF (reference sequence). The CDR3: CATSRDNSIPGGGRDSPLHF. The CDR3 DNA reads TGTGCCACCAGCAGAGATAATTCGATCCCAGGGGGCGGCCGGGATTCACCCCTCCACTTT.

This rearrangement joins TRBV5-5 to TRBJ1-1; D gene ambiguous. Germline V gene sequence: CDR1 SGHKS, CDR2 YYEKEE (reference sequence). The CDR3 spans 13 residues. The V gene lost 3 bases and the J gene lost 4 bases, with 10 bases spanning the gap. CDR3 sequence (DNA): TGTGCCAGCAGCTCCGACATGGCCACTGAAGCTTTCTTT. Translated: CASSSDMATEAFF.

The J gene is TRBJ2-3, the V gene TRBV19, with 13 positions matching TRBD2. The CDR3 is made up of 15 amino acids. Germline V gene sequence: CDR1 LNHDA, CDR2 SQIVND (reference sequence). V shed 5 bases and J 5 bases; nucleotides not matched to a gene: 4. The CDR3 region is CASSPGLAGEDTQYF. The CDR3 nucleotides read TGTGCCAGTAGTCCTGGACTAGCGGGGGAAGATACGCAGTATTTT.

V is TRBV7-8 and J is TRBJ1-1; D remains unclear. Trimming left V 0 bases short and J 3 bases short, with 8 bases between. The germline V gene encodes CDR1 SGHVS and CDR2 FQNEAQ. CDR3 size: 14 residues. CDR3 DNA sequence: TGTGCCAGCAGCTTAGCGCGGGGTTACACTGAAGCTTTCTTT. It yields the protein CASSLARGYTEAFF.

This clone was recorded once. CDR3 bases: TGTGCCAGCAGCTTCGGACTCGGCAATCAGCCCCAGCATTTT. This gives the protein CASSFGLGNQPQHF. This chain connects TRBV7-2 to TRBJ1-5; D not certain. CDR1 SGHTA and CDR2 FQGNSA come from the germline V gene. Trimming shortened V by 3 bases and J by 2 bases, and 8 bases separated the two germline ends. This CDR3 has 14 amino acids.

The chain links TRBV5-6 to TRBJ1-2; maybe TRBD1 (5 bases). This CDR3 contains 16 residues. The ends were cut back, 1 base at V and 4 bases at J, with 17 bases in the middle. Looked up from germline, CDR1 is SGHDT and CDR2 is YYEEEE. CDR3 in DNA: TGTGCCAGCAGCTTGCCAGGGCCCCTAATCCTCTATGGCTACACCTTC. Translated: CASSLPGPLILYGYTF. The whole variable domain, filled in from reference TRBV5-6 and TRBJ1-2, reads DAGVTQSPTHLIKTRGQQVTLRCSPKSGHDTVSWYQQALGQGPQFIFQYYEEEERQRGNFPDRFSGHQFPNYSSELNVNALLLGDSALYLCASSLPGPLILYGYTFGSGTRLTVV.

The chain uses TRBV7-9 and TRBJ2-2, with D maybe TRBD2 (5 bases). Per the germline V gene, CDR1 is SEHNR and CDR2 is FQNEAQ (reference sequence). V was cut by 6 bases and J by 0 bases, with 14 bases left in between. The CDR3 is 16 residues long. The CDR3 reads CASRGRGRANTGELFF. The CDR3 region has the DNA TGTGCCAGCAGGGGGAGAGGACGGGCGAACACCGGGGAGCTGTTTTTT.

J is TRBJ1-2 and V is TRBV3-1 (or the pseudogene TRBV3-2); no reliable D call. The CDR3 is made up of 15 amino acids. Germline lookup yields CDR1 LGHDT and CDR2 YNNKEL (reference sequence). The V end was cut by 0 bases, the J end by 6 bases, with 14 bases between. As DNA, the CDR3 is TGTGCCAGCAGCCAAGATCTCCGGGGAGGCCATGGCTACACCTTC. This translates into CASSQDLRGGHGYTF.

The V gene is TRBV12-3 or TRBV12-4, the J gene TRBJ2-5; D remains ambiguous. The V and J ends lost 3 bases and 5 bases respectively, with 10 bases between them. This CDR3 has 13 amino acids. The CDR3 nucleotides are TGTGCCAGCAGTTTTAGCTTCGGGGAGACCCAGTACTTC. Its protein product is CASSFSFGETQYF.

This clone showed up just a few times. The CDR3, as DNA: TGTGCCAGCAGCAGGGCGGGGGCCGAGACCCAGTACTTC. Residues: CASSRAGAETQYF. The V and J genes are TRBV11-3 and TRBJ2-5; D may be TRBD2 (7 bases). Germline CDR1 SGHNT, CDR2 YENEEA. The CDR3 runs 13 residues. Between the trimmed V and J ends, which lost 5 bases and 5 bases, there was a span of 12 bases.

The V and J genes are TRBV5-1 and TRBJ1-5, with D perhaps TRBD1 (6 bases). In germline, CDR1 is SGHRS, CDR2 YFSETQ. The CDR3 loop spans 15 amino acids. Between the trimmed V and J ends, which lost 6 bases and 7 bases, there was a span of 20 bases. CDR3 sequence reads: CASKSNPEDSQPQHF. CDR3 sequence (DNA): TGCGCCAGCAAGTCGAATCCCGAGGACAGCCAGCCCCAGCATTTT. The whole variable domain, remainder taken from reference TRBV5-1 and TRBJ1-5, is KAGVTQTPRYLIKTRGQQVTLSCSPISGHRSVSWYQQTPGQGLQFLFEYFSETQRNKGNFPGRFSGRQFSNSRSEMNVSTLELGDSALYLCASKSNPEDSQPQHFGDGTRLSIL.

The chain recombines TRBV6-2 or TRBV6-3 with TRBJ2-5; D is possibly TRBD1 (6 bases). Germline-derived CDR1 and CDR2 are MNHEY and SVGEGT. The CDR3 is 14 residues long. V was clipped by 2 bases and J by 5 bases, with 12 bases between them. The CDR3 loop reads CASSYAGAVETQYF. CDR3 sequence (DNA): TGTGCCAGCAGTTACGCAGGGGCGGTGGAGACCCAGTACTTC.

The genes are TRBV21-1 and TRBJ1-1; TRBD1, the table's D call, lacks a check against the DNA. TRBV21-1 is assigned pseudogene status. The CDR3 covers 18 residues. The CDR3 here is CASSKGRDRALMNTEAFF. The CDR3 bases are TGTGCCAGCAGCAAAGGCCGGGACAGGGCGTTGATGAACACTGAAGCTTTCTTT.

A single count supports this clone. The rearrangement links TRBV9 to TRBJ1-6; 7 nucleotides line up with TRBD1. The CDR3 is made up of 16 amino acids. Germline values: CDR1 SGDLS, CDR2 YYNGEE. The J segment lost 6 bases and the V segment lost 1 base, leaving 7 bases of the junction unmatched. The CDR3 sequence is CASSVFTGTVNSPLHF. The CDR3 DNA follows: TGTGCCAGCAGCGTATTTACCGGGACAGTTAATTCACCCCTCCACTTT.

The CDR3 region has the DNA TGTGCCATCAGTGAAGCCTGGCGGGGCTTTGACACTGAAGCTTTCTTT. It encodes CAISEAWRGFDTEAFF. The chain combines TRBV10-3 with TRBJ1-1; D is perhaps TRBD1 (5 bases). CDR3 length equals 16 residues. Per the germline V gene, CDR1 is ENHRY and CDR2 is SYGVKD. The V gene lost 3 bases and the J gene lost 3 bases, with 17 bases spanning the gap.